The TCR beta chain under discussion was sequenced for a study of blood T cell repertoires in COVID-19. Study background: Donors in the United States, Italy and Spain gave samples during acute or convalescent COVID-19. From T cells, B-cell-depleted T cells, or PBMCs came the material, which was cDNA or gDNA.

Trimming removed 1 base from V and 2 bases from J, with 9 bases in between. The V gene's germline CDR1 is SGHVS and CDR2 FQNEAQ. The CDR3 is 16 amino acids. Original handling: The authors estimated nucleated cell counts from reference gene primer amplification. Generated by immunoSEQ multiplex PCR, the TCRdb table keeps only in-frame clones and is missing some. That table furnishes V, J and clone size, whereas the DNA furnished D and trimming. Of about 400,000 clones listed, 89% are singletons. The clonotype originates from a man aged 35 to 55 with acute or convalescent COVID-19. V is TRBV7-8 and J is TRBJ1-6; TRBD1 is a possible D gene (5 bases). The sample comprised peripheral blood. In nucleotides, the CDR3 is TGTGCCAGCAGCTTAGAGGGGCTAGCCTATAATTCACCCCTCCACTTT. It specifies CASSLEGLAYNSPLHF.